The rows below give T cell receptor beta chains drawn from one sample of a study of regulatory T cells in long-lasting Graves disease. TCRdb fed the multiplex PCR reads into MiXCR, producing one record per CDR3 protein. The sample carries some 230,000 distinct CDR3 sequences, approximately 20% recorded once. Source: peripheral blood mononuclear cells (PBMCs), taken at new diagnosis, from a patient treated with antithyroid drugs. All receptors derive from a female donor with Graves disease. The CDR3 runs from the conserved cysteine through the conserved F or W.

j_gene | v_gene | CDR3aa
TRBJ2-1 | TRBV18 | CASSPPGGAREQFF
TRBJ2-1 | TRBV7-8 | CASSSDDRGSYNEQFF
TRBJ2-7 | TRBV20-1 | CSARDLPGSYEQYF
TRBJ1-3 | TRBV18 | CASSPAGNFINTIYF
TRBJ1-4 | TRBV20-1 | CSARDKLDRGGYEKLFF
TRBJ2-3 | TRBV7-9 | CASSFREGFTDTQYF
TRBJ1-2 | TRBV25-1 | CASSDSSGRVGYTF
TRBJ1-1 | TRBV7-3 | CASSATVNTEAFF
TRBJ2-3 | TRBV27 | CASNPLAGLADTQYF
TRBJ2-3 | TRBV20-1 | CSARDTGLRVPGGPVDTQYF
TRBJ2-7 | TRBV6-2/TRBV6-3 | CASSHRSKQYF
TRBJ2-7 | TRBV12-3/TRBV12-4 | CASSSGLAEYEQYF
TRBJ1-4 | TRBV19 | CASSRGTNEKLFF
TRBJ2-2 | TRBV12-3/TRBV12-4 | CASSLVSSSQTVPTGELFF
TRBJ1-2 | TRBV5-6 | CASSVDRAYGYTF
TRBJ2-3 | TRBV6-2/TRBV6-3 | CASRGSKGGLAGAEDTQYF
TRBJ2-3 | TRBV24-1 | CATSDMAGADTQYF
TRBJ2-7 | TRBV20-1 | CSAAGGDEQYF
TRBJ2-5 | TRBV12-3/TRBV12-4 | CASSPLPSLSGTQYF
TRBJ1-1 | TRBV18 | CASSPGGDTEAFF
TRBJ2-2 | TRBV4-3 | CASSLGLAGLNTGELFF
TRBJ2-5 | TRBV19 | CASSYQGGETQYF
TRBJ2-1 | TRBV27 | CASSIAGTVYNEQFF
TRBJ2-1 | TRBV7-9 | CASSPRALTSGSHLSYNEQFF
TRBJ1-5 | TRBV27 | CASSLKVGGPQHF
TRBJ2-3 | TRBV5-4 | CASSAMTDTQYF
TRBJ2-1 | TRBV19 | CASSIEAYNEQFF
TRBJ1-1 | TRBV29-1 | CSVVGLLSMNTEAFF
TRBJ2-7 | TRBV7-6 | CASSLGGQGGEQYF
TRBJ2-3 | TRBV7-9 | CASSLSGSDTQYF
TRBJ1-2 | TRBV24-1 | CATSDRAYGYTF
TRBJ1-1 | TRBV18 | CASSPTAGIKAEAFF
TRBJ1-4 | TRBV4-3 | CASSLSGAVAGDEKLFF
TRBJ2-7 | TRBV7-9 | CASSRGLVSYEQYF
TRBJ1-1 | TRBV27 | CASRQRQGGSTEAFF
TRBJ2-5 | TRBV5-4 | CASSLVRAEGETQYF
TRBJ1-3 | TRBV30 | CAWKDPTSPGNTIYF
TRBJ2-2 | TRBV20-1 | CSARAETGELFF
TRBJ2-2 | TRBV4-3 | CASSQEAYTGELFF
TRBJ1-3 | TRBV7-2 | CASSAFRRTASGNTIYF
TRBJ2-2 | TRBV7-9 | CASSLTSGTGELFF
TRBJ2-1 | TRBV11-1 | CASSFSLGSNEQFF
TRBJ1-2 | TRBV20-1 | CSAAKPGQDYGYTF
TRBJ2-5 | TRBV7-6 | CASSVRGPGILKGETQYF